This T cell receptor (beta chain) stems from a study of blood T cell repertoires in COVID-19. The wider study: The origin of the acute and convalescent COVID-19 samples was the United States, Italy and Spain. T cells, B-cell-depleted T cells, or PBMCs supplied cDNA or gDNA.

The data were produced by immunoSEQ multiplex PCR, yet TCRdb's version contains in-frame clones alone and is incomplete. The table shows 140,000 to 150,000 clones, with around four fifths occurring only once. Per the germline V gene, CDR1 is LGHDT and CDR2 is YNNKEL (reference sequence). The germline V and J ends were trimmed by 4 bases and 1 base, with 22 bases remaining between them. CDR3 length: 18 residues. The rearrangement uses TRBV3-1 (or the pseudogene TRBV3-2) and TRBJ1-1; the D gene is possibly TRBD1 (6 bases). This receptor was taken from a human donor in a cohort sampled during active COVID-19. Material: peripheral blood. CDR3 bases: TGTGCCAGCAGCCCTCCCCCGACAGGTTGGGGTAGGAACACTGAAGCTTTCTTT. It specifies CASSPPPTGWGRNTEAFF.